Below, 30 T cell receptor beta chains from the same sample are listed, as sequenced in a study of immune evolution from preneoplasia to lung adenocarcinoma (dated by TCRdb to about 2021). Receptor libraries were prepared by the immunoSEQ multiplex PCR assay. TCRdb's version of the immuneACCESS table is confined to in-frame rearrangements and falls short of the full clone set. An unresolved V gene accounts for under half of the shortfall where checked; the remainder is of unknown origin. The sample table records about 6,300 clones; roughly 83% of these occur just once. 2.5% to 3% of the sample rests with the top ten. Material for sequencing was FFPE lung adenocarcinoma in situ tissue. The sample's cell subset or site label, in plain terms: preinvasive adenocarcinoma in situ (AIS). Receptors were obtained from a donor at least 70 years old with lung adenocarcinoma.

The chain carries TRBV9 and TRBJ1-1; D is possibly TRBD1 (6 bases). The CDR3 contains 14 residues. V was shortened by 4 bases and J by 4 bases, with 14 bases between the two germline ends. Germline CDR1 and CDR2: SGDLS and YYNGEE. The CDR3: CASSPRGSGTEAFF. The CDR3, as DNA: TGTGCCAGCAGCCCCAGGGGCTCGGGCACTGAAGCTTTCTTT.

The chain carries TRBV30 and TRBJ2-1; possible D gene TRBD2, 6 bases. Germline-derived CDR1 and CDR2 are GTSNPN and SVGIG (reference sequence). This CDR3 comprises 16 residues. The V and J ends lost 0 bases and 5 bases respectively, with 17 bases between them. DNA for the CDR3: TGTGCCTGGAGTGTAAAGAAGGCTAGCGCCAACAATGAGCAGTTCTTC. Encoded protein: CAWSVKKASANNEQFF.

This clone was seen just once. The chain links TRBV7-2 to TRBJ2-5, with TRBD2 as a possible D gene (5 bases). V dropped 2 bases and J dropped 1 base, with 14 bases sitting between them. Germline lookup yields CDR1 SGHTA and CDR2 FQGNSA. This CDR3 region has 16 residues. CDR3 loop: CASSLYRGAAQETQYF. The CDR3 DNA reads TGTGCCAGCAGCTTATACCGGGGAGCGGCCCAAGAGACCCAGTACTTC.

V usage is TRBV20-1 and J usage is TRBJ2-7; TRBD1 is a possible D gene (6 bases). V was clipped by 6 bases and J by 3 bases, with 9 bases between them. The CDR3 is 11 amino acids. Germline CDR1 is DFQATT and CDR2 is SNEGSKA (reference sequence). CDR3 sequence: CSAPRGYEQYF. CDR3 nucleotide sequence: TGCAGTGCACCCAGGGGCTACGAGCAGTACTTC.

V and J are TRBV4-1 and TRBJ1-1; D unclear. CDR1 and CDR2 (germline): MGHRA, YSYEKL. V lost 1 base to trimming and J lost 6 bases, with 15 bases between them. CDR3 length equals 15 residues. CDR3 sequence: CASSQANMGFPEAFF. The CDR3 nucleotides are TGCGCCAGCAGCCAAGCCAACATGGGTTTCCCTGAAGCTTTCTTT.

The chain employs TRBV21-1 and TRBJ2-7. TRBV21-1 is recorded as a pseudogene. The CDR3 runs 12 residues. CDR3 residues: CASSKGCYEQYF. CDR3 DNA: TGTGCCAGCAGCAAAGGGTGTTACGAGCAGTACTTC.

The table lists this clone with a count of one. The V gene is TRBV9, the J gene TRBJ2-3; 8 nucleotides align to TRBD2. The CDR3 is 15 amino acids. With V trimmed by 4 bases and J by 1 base, 5 bases remained unmatched. Germline V lookup: CDR1 SGDLS, CDR2 YYNGEE. CDR3 nucleotide sequence: TGTGCCAGCAGCCTCGAAGCGGGGGGCACAGATACGCAGTATTTT. It specifies CASSLEAGGTDTQYF.

V gene TRBV11-2 combines with J gene TRBJ2-7; D is possibly TRBD1 (5 bases). The CDR3 length is 14 residues. CDR1 is SGHAT and CDR2 is FQNNGV in the germline V gene. Between the trimmed V and J ends, which lost 1 base and 2 bases, there was a span of 9 bases. The CDR3 DNA sequence: TGTGCCAGCAGCTTAGTTGCAGGGACCTACGAGCAGTACTTC. Amino acids: CASSLVAGTYEQYF.

This chain joins TRBV7-9 and TRBJ2-5; the match to TRBD2 covers 8 bases. The ends lost 2 bases at V and 5 bases at J; junction bases unmatched: 4. Germline values: CDR1 SEHNR, CDR2 FQNEAQ (reference sequence). The CDR3 consists of 14 residues. For the CDR3, the DNA is TGTGCCAGCAGCTTACCCGGGAGGGTCGAGACCCAGTACTTC. Translating gives CASSLPGRVETQYF.

The rearrangement joins TRBV6-1 to TRBJ2-1, with D possibly being TRBD2 (6 bases). The germline CDR1 and CDR2 sequences are MNHNS and SASEGT. V was trimmed by 2 bases and J by 4 bases, leaving 12 bases between them. The CDR3 sequence is 15 residues long. CDR3 in amino acids: CASSEITGGYNEQFF. The CDR3 nucleotides read TGTGCCAGCAGTGAAATCACCGGAGGGTACAATGAGCAGTTCTTC.

The chain links TRBV11-2 to TRBJ2-1; D perhaps matches TRBD1 (5 bases). The CDR3 has 13 amino acids. V was pared by 4 bases and J by 2 bases, with 6 bases between. Germline CDR1 SGHAT, CDR2 FQNNGV. The CDR3 DNA sequence: TGTGCCAGCAGCTCGACAGCCTACAATGAGCAGTTCTTC. Encoded protein: CASSSTAYNEQFF. The variable domain in full, with the rest retrieved from reference TRBV11-2 and TRBJ2-1, is EAGVAQSPRYKIIEKRQSVAFWCNPISGHATLYWYQQILGQGPKLLIQFQNNGVVDDSQLPKDRFSAERLKGVDSTLKIQPAKLEDSAVYLCASSSTAYNEQFFGPGTRLTVL.

The chain is built from TRBV7-8 and TRBJ2-7; the D gene is possibly TRBD2 (7 bases). This CDR3 comprises 18 residues. CDR1 and CDR2 from the germline V gene are SGHVS and FQNEAQ. V was trimmed by 4 bases and J by 8 bases, leaving 30 bases between them. The CDR3 protein is CASSSGSRGGEARLQQYF. The CDR3 coding sequence is TGTGCCAGCAGCTCAGGGTCTAGAGGGGGGGAGGCGCGTCTGCAGCAGTACTTC.

CDR3 sequence (DNA): TGCGCCAGCAGCCAAGACAGGATGAACTCCTACGAGCAGTACTTC. Its translation is CASSQDRMNSYEQYF. This chain joins TRBV4-1 and TRBJ2-7, with no clear D. V dropped 0 bases and J dropped 0 bases, with 9 bases sitting between them. This CDR3 is built from 15 residues. Germline CDR1 and CDR2: MGHRA and YSYEKL.

This sequence joins TRBV2 and TRBJ2-7; D not certain. V was pared by 4 bases and J by 4 bases, with 11 bases between. CDR1 SNHLY and CDR2 FYNNEI come from the germline V gene. The CDR3 covers 13 residues. DNA for the CDR3: TGTGCCAGCAGTGGGAGTTTGGGATACGAGCAGTACTTC. It specifies CASSGSLGYEQYF.

The chain has TRBV5-1 and TRBJ2-5; no firm D call. Germline-derived CDR1 and CDR2 are SGHRS and YFSETQ. V lost 0 bases and J 5 bases, leaving 11 bases between the germline ends. The CDR3 consists of 14 residues. The CDR3: CASSLGVLKETQYF. CDR3 DNA sequence: TGCGCCAGCAGCTTGGGTGTGTTGAAGGAGACCCAGTACTTC.

The rearrangement uses TRBV29-1 and TRBJ2-3, with 9 nucleotides matching TRBD2. The length of the CDR3 is 16 residues. The trim removed 3 bases at V and 4 bases at J, leaving 11 bases unmatched. Per germline, CDR1 SQVTM and CDR2 ANQGSEA. CDR3 loop: CSVDLSGSVLADTQYF. CDR3 nucleotide sequence: TGCAGCGTTGACCTTAGCGGGAGCGTACTTGCAGATACGCAGTATTTT.

The CDR3 is CASSQVLAAGEQFF. The DNA of the CDR3 is TGTGCCAGCAGCCAAGTTCTAGCCGCAGGTGAGCAGTTCTTC. V usage is TRBV14 and J usage is TRBJ2-1, with D perhaps matching TRBD2 (5 bases). The V end was cut by 1 base, the J end by 9 bases, with 13 bases between. The CDR3 length is 14 residues. In germline, CDR1 is SGHDN, CDR2 FVKESK.

The chain carries TRBV5-4 and TRBJ2-3; D remains unclear. The ends were cut back, 5 bases at V and 4 bases at J, with 17 bases in the middle. This CDR3 has 15 residues. In germline, CDR1 is SGHNT, CDR2 YYREEE (reference sequence). The CDR3 spells CASSYANNRADTQYF. DNA for the CDR3: TGTGCCAGCAGTTACGCAAACAACAGAGCAGATACGCAGTATTTT.

This clone was counted a single time. V gene TRBV15 combines with J gene TRBJ2-7; D remains unclear. V lost 0 bases to trimming and J lost 7 bases, with 7 bases between them. Germline assignment: CDR1 LNHNV and CDR2 YYDKDF (reference sequence). This CDR3 is 12 amino acids long. CDR3 DNA sequence: TGTGCCACCAGCAGAGAGGGCCAAGAGCAGTACTTC. Amino acid sequence: CATSREGQEQYF.

The V gene is TRBV15, the J gene TRBJ2-2; the D gene is possibly TRBD2 (7 bases). V was clipped by 1 base and J by 3 bases, with 12 bases between them. This CDR3 has 16 residues. Germline loops: CDR1 LNHNV, CDR2 YYDKDF (reference sequence). CDR3 nucleotide sequence: TGTGCCACCAGCAGAGTGGGAGGGGGGCACACCGGGGAGCTGTTTTTT. This sequence encodes CATSRVGGGHTGELFF.

This clone was observed a handful of times. The chain employs TRBV5-4 and TRBJ2-7, with 7 bases identical to TRBD1. CDR1 SGHNT and CDR2 YYREEE come from the germline V gene (reference sequence). This CDR3 comprises 14 residues. Trimming cost V 4 bases and J 6 bases; bases outside gene matches: 10. The CDR3 bases are TGTGCCAGCAGCCCGAGGACAGGAAGTCCCGAGCAGTACTTC. Amino acid sequence: CASSPRTGSPEQYF.

The chain joins TRBV5-1 to TRBJ1-1; 8 nucleotides match TRBD1. Trimming at V came to 4 bases and at J to 3 bases, leaving 5 bases not matched to a gene. The CDR3 loop spans 14 amino acids. From germline, CDR1 is SGHRS and CDR2 YFSETQ. The CDR3 spells CASSLDRADTEAFF. CDR3 DNA: TGCGCCAGCAGCCTGGACAGGGCGGACACTGAAGCTTTCTTT.

This chain links TRBV29-1 with TRBJ1-5, with D possibly being TRBD1 (5 bases). Trimming pared 8 bases from V and 9 bases from J, leaving 17 bases between. Germline loops: CDR1 SQVTM, CDR2 ANQGSEA. The CDR3 is 12 residues long. The CDR3 sequence is CSPDSWGTPQHF. In nucleotides, the CDR3 is TGCAGCCCTGACAGTTGGGGTACGCCCCAGCATTTT.

The rearrangement links TRBV19 to TRBJ1-2; perhaps TRBD1 as D (5 bases). The germline V gene has CDR1 LNHDA and CDR2 SQIVND (reference sequence). V shed 5 bases and J shed 0 bases, with 13 bases lying between them. CDR3 length equals 15 residues. CDR3 region: CASSPRGVANYGYTF. In nucleotides, the CDR3 is TGTGCCAGTAGTCCGCGAGGGGTCGCTAACTATGGCTACACCTTC.

This clone has more than one count but fewer than ten. This chain joins TRBV10-3 and TRBJ2-7; 11 nucleotides match TRBD2. The CDR3 runs to 13 residues. The V and J ends lost 6 bases and 3 bases, in that order; junction bases with no gene match: 1. Per the germline V gene, CDR1 is ENHRY and CDR2 is SYGVKD. The CDR3: CAIRTSGSYEQYF. The CDR3, as DNA: TGTGCCATCAGAACTAGCGGGAGCTACGAGCAGTACTTC.

V is TRBV5-1 and J is TRBJ2-2; 7 positions agree with TRBD2. The V and J ends lost 2 bases and 5 bases, in that order; junction bases with no gene match: 6. This CDR3 spans 15 amino acids. The germline V gene has CDR1 SGHRS and CDR2 YFSETQ. For the CDR3, the DNA is TGCGCCAGCAGCTTAAAGGCGGGAGTAACCGGGGAGCTGTTTTTT. It encodes CASSLKAGVTGELFF.

The genes are TRBV5-1 and TRBJ2-1, with 8 bases fitting TRBD2. The CDR3 is 15 residues long. The V segment lost 1 base and the J segment 5 bases; nucleotides outside the gene matches: 5. Germline loops: CDR1 SGHRS, CDR2 YFSETQ. The CDR3 is CASSLTGTSNNEQFF. CDR3 sequence (DNA): TGCGCCAGCAGCTTGACCGGGACTAGTAACAATGAGCAGTTCTTC.

The chain links TRBV5-1 to TRBJ2-3, with TRBD2 as a possible D gene (6 bases). This CDR3 has 18 residues. V gave up 1 base and J gave up 3 bases, with 21 bases separating them. Germline V gives CDR1 SGHRS, CDR2 YFSETQ. The CDR3 sequence is CASSLSGGVRLGTDTQYF. In DNA form, the CDR3 reads TGCGCCAGCAGCTTGTCCGGGGGAGTACGATTGGGTACAGATACGCAGTATTTT.

This chain connects TRBV6-1 to TRBJ1-1; maybe TRBD1 (6 bases). Germline-derived CDR1 and CDR2 are MNHNS and SASEGT. This CDR3 spans 13 amino acids. V gave up 6 bases and J gave up 0 bases, with 8 bases separating them. The CDR3 bases are TGTGCCAGCAGGGGACACTTGAACACTGAAGCTTTCTTT. Encoded protein: CASRGHLNTEAFF.

The chain recombines TRBV2 with TRBJ2-2; D uncertain. The germline V gene has CDR1 SNHLY and CDR2 FYNNEI. The CDR3 is made up of 12 amino acids. Trimming took 3 bases from V and 9 from J, leaving 8 bases between them. This chain's CDR3 is CASSDPLRELFF. The CDR3 bases are TGTGCCAGCAGTGATCCCCTCCGGGAGCTGTTTTTT.